Each of the 28 T cell receptor beta chains below was sequenced from the same sample in a study of shared clonotypes between healthy human individuals. Clones were sequenced by immunoSEQ multiplex PCR, and TCRdb holds only the in-frame ones, with some missing. There are 2 million to 2.5 million clones in the sample; 85% to 95% occur only once, and 0.3% to 0.4% lies in the top ten. The material sequenced was naive CD4+ T cells from PBMCs. The subset was: CD45RA+ positively selected. The receptor source for this set is a man younger than 30 in good health. Some clones in this sample may be carry-over from other donors' samples.

V gene TRBV14 combines with J gene TRBJ2-5; D is perhaps TRBD1 or TRBD2 (5 bases each). Looked up from germline, CDR1 is SGHDN and CDR2 is FVKESK. V was shortened by 0 bases and J by 7 bases, with 6 bases between the two germline ends. The CDR3 totals 12 residues. The CDR3 DNA follows: TGTGCCAGCAGCCAAGAGGGACGGACCCAGTACTTC. Encoded protein: CASSQEGRTQYF.

Of note for this clone: At the DNA level, this CDR3 is encoded by other sequences in the same sample as well. The chain uses TRBV11-3 and TRBJ2-5; the match to TRBD1 covers 10 bases. J was trimmed by 5 bases and V by 6 bases; bases with no gene match: 3. The CDR3 covers 13 residues. CDR1 is SGHNT, CDR2 YENEEA, per germline. The CDR3: CASSPDRGETQYF. The DNA for the CDR3 is TGTGCCAGCAGTCCGGACAGGGGGGAGACCCAGTACTTC.

The gene calls are TRBV5-1 and TRBJ2-7; 9 nucleotides line up with TRBD2. This CDR3 is built from 18 residues. The V gene end was trimmed by 4 bases and the J gene end by 5 bases; junction bases not matched to a gene: 19. Germline V gene lookup returns CDR1 SGHRS and CDR2 YFSETQ. CDR3 loop: CASSPRPYPAGGFNEQYF. The CDR3, as DNA: TGCGCCAGCAGCCCCCGGCCCTATCCTGCGGGAGGGTTCAACGAGCAGTACTTC.

On this clone: The same CDR3 is also encoded by other DNA sequences in this sample. The chain employs TRBV11-2 and TRBJ2-5; 7 bases agree with TRBD2. Germline V gene data show CDR1 as SGHAT and CDR2 as FQNNGV. CDR3 size: 13 residues. J was trimmed by 2 bases and V by 4 bases; bases with no gene match: 1. Here the CDR3 reads CASSSGLQETQYF. The CDR3 DNA reads as TGTGCCAGCAGCTCGGGACTACAAGAGACCCAGTACTTC.

The genes are TRBV10-3 and TRBJ2-2; 11 bases fit TRBD2. CDR1 is ENHRY, CDR2 SYGVKD, per germline. The CDR3 totals 15 residues. The ends lost 7 bases at V and 4 bases at J; junction bases unmatched: 5. Written as DNA, the CDR3 is TGTGCCATCACCGTAGCGGGAGGGGGCACCGGGGAGCTGTTTTTT. This translates into CAITVAGGGTGELFF.

The V gene is TRBV11-3, the J gene TRBJ2-2; possibly TRBD1 for D (6 bases). Germline V CDR1 and CDR2: SGHNT, YENEEA. CDR3 length: 16 residues. The V end lost 2 bases, the J end lost 4 bases, and 14 bases lay between the germline ends. The CDR3: CASSLSPGASTGELFF. CDR3 sequence (DNA): TGTGCCAGCAGCTTATCGCCAGGGGCGAGCACCGGGGAGCTGTTTTTT.

This sequence joins TRBV2 and TRBJ2-7; 7 positions agree with TRBD1. V lost 6 bases and J lost 3; bases outside the gene matches: 8. This CDR3 contains 14 residues. Germline CDR1 and CDR2: SNHLY and FYNNEI. CDR3 sequence: CASRADRAGYEQYF. CDR3 DNA: TGTGCCAGCAGGGCAGACAGGGCAGGCTACGAGCAGTACTTC.

V usage is TRBV19 and J usage is TRBJ2-3; TRBD2 matches at 9 bases. The CDR3 runs 15 residues. Germline V gene sequence: CDR1 LNHDA, CDR2 SQIVND (reference sequence). Germline trimming cut 3 bases from V and 5 bases from J; bases unmatched to any gene: 6. This CDR3 reads CASSIWAGGQDTQYF. The CDR3 coding sequence is TGTGCCAGTAGTATTTGGGCGGGAGGGCAAGATACGCAGTATTTT.

The chain couples TRBV11-2 to TRBJ2-1, with 9 bases identical to TRBD2. CDR3 length: 15 residues. CDR1 is SGHAT, CDR2 FQNNGV, per germline. J lost 10 bases, V lost 0 bases, and 7 bases had no gene match. CDR3 sequence (DNA): TGTGCCAGCAGCTTAGAACCAGCGGGAGGTTGGGAGCAGTTCTTC. This gives the protein CASSLEPAGGWEQFF.

The chain combines TRBV28 with TRBJ1-5; TRBD1 matches 7 bases. Trimming took 10 bases from V and 2 from J; bases not matched to a gene: 5. The CDR3 loop spans 13 amino acids. The germline gives CDR1 MDHEN, CDR2 SYDVKM. The CDR3 nucleotides read TGTGCCACCCGAGGGGGCGGCAATCAGCCCCAGCATTTT. Its translation: CATRGGGNQPQHF. Using reference TRBV28 and TRBJ1-5 for the parts outside the CDR3, the full variable domain is DVKVTQSSRYLVKRTGEKVFLECVQDMDHENMFWYRQDPGLGLRLIYFSYDVKMKEKGDIPEGYSVSREKKERFSLILESASTNQTSMYLCATRGGGNQPQHFGDGTRLSIL.

V usage is TRBV28 and J usage is TRBJ2-2, with D hard to call. Germline V gives CDR1 MDHEN, CDR2 SYDVKM. The CDR3 runs 15 residues. With 3 bases removed from V and 8 bases from J, the gap between germline ends came to 16 bases. In DNA form, the CDR3 reads TGTGCCAGCAGTTTTGACCCGCAATCACTGGGGGAGCTGTTTTTT. Translation gives CASSFDPQSLGELFF.

The V call is TRBV11-3, the J call TRBJ2-1; D perhaps matches TRBD2 (5 bases). The CDR3 sequence is 16 residues long. Trimming cost V 1 base and J 0 bases, with 10 bases left between them. CDR1 and CDR2 (germline): SGHNT, YENEEA. This CDR3 reads CASSLGVANSYNEQFF. Written as DNA, the CDR3 is TGTGCCAGCAGCTTAGGGGTAGCGAACTCCTACAATGAGCAGTTCTTC.

The genes are TRBV28 and TRBJ1-3; 7 positions agree with TRBD1. The V segment lost 2 bases and the J segment 4 bases; nucleotides outside the gene matches: 17. Germline V gene lookup returns CDR1 MDHEN and CDR2 SYDVKM. The CDR3 covers 19 residues. CDR3 sequence reads: CASSLIGGGSRPLGNTIYF. CDR3 DNA sequence: TGTGCCAGCAGTTTAATAGGAGGGGGCAGCCGCCCTCTGGGAAACACCATATATTTT.

The chain couples TRBV11-2 to TRBJ2-3; 12 nucleotides agree with TRBD2. From germline, CDR1 is SGHAT and CDR2 FQNNGV. V dropped 6 bases and J dropped 6; count of bases not matched to a gene: 4. CDR3 length: 14 amino acids. The CDR3 loop reads CASSIGLAGDTQYF. In DNA form, the CDR3 reads TGTGCCAGCAGTATAGGACTAGCGGGGGATACGCAGTATTTT. Filled out from reference TRBV11-2 and TRBJ2-3, the complete variable domain reads EAGVAQSPRYKIIEKRQSVAFWCNPISGHATLYWYQQILGQGPKLLIQFQNNGVVDDSQLPKDRFSAERLKGVDSTLKIQPAKLEDSAVYLCASSIGLAGDTQYFGPGTRLTVL.

The chain joins TRBV29-1 to TRBJ2-1, with TRBD1 matching over 9 bases. Germline V CDR1 and CDR2: SQVTM, ANQGSEA. J lost 7 bases, V lost 7 bases, and 23 bases had no gene match. The CDR3 has 18 residues. The CDR3: CSATPIYRGTGSRNEQFF. The CDR3 region has the DNA TGCAGCGCCACCCCAATTTACCGTGGGACAGGGAGTCGGAATGAGCAGTTCTTC.

The chain is built from TRBV7-9 and TRBJ1-5; D may be TRBD1 (5 bases). Germline-derived CDR1 and CDR2 are SEHNR and FQNEAQ (reference sequence). The CDR3 contains 15 residues. Between the trimmed V and J ends, which lost 5 bases and 2 bases, there was a span of 13 bases. The CDR3 DNA sequence: TGTGCCAGCAGCGCCCGGGGGAACGGCAATCAGCCCCAGCATTTT. This translates into CASSARGNGNQPQHF.

This chain joins TRBV19 and TRBJ2-7, with a weak D call TRBD1 (5 bases). V lost 8 bases and J 2 bases, leaving 16 bases between the germline ends. CDR1 and CDR2 from the germline V gene are LNHDA and SQIVND (reference sequence). The CDR3 covers 14 residues. CDR3 nucleotides: TGTGCCAGTGCCAATGGGGCAGGCGCCTACGAGCAGTACTTC. This translates into CASANGAGAYEQYF.

The chain employs TRBV2 and TRBJ2-6, with D maybe TRBD1 (5 bases). Trimming cost V 4 bases and J 4 bases, with 14 bases left between them. This CDR3 has 16 amino acids. CDR1 is SNHLY and CDR2 is FYNNEI in the germline V gene. In DNA form, the CDR3 reads TGTGCCAGCAGTGCTATTCAACAGGTCGGGGCCAACGTCCTGACTTTC. Translated: CASSAIQQVGANVLTF.

This chain connects TRBV25-1 to TRBJ1-1; D gene uncertain. Germline CDR1 reads MGHDK; CDR2 reads SYGVNS. V was cut by 2 bases and J by 5 bases, with 15 bases left in between. The CDR3 loop spans 15 amino acids. The DNA for the CDR3 is TGTGCCAGCAGTGAACCTCAAAAGGGAGTGACTGAAGCTTTCTTT. Its protein is CASSEPQKGVTEAFF.

This chain links TRBV28 with TRBJ2-7; the D gene is possibly TRBD1 (6 bases). Trimming removed 6 bases from V and 3 bases from J, with 12 bases in between. This CDR3 is 13 amino acids long. Germline CDR1 reads MDHEN; CDR2 reads SYDVKM. This CDR3 reads CASRNTQGYEQYF. The DNA for the CDR3 is TGTGCCAGCAGAAACACACAGGGCTACGAGCAGTACTTC.

This clone was seen just once. The chain has TRBV4-1 and TRBJ2-7; 10 bases match TRBD1. CDR3 length: 15 amino acids. Germline CDR1 and CDR2: MGHRA and YSYEKL. V trimming: 4 bases; J trimming: 2 bases; junction bases outside the gene matches: 5. For the CDR3, the DNA is TGCGCCAGCAGCCGTGATGGACAGGGGGCCTACGAGCAGTACTTC. This codes for CASSRDGQGAYEQYF.

J is TRBJ1-2 and V is TRBV29-1; D unresolved. The CDR3 sequence is 13 residues long. The germline CDR1 and CDR2 sequences are SQVTM and ANQGSEA. V was clipped by 4 bases and J by 3 bases, with 12 bases between them. The CDR3 here is CSVVVSLYYGYTF. The CDR3 DNA sequence: TGCAGCGTTGTGGTTAGTTTATACTATGGCTACACCTTC. Based on the CDR3 plus reference TRBV29-1 and TRBJ1-2, the full variable domain is SAVISQKPSRDICQRGTSLTIQCQVDSQVTMMFWYRQQPGQSLTLIATANQGSEATYESGFVIDKFPISRPNLTFSTLTVSNMSPEDSSIYLCSVVVSLYYGYTFGSGTRLTVV.

The table lists this clone with a few counts. The V call is TRBV6-1, the J call TRBJ1-2; D remains ambiguous. This CDR3 spans 13 amino acids. CDR1 MNHNS and CDR2 SASEGT come from the germline V gene. Trimming stripped 6 bases from V and 0 bases from J, with 8 bases between. CDR3 amino acids: CASRMSSNYGYTF. The CDR3, as DNA: TGTGCCAGCAGAATGAGTTCTAACTATGGCTACACCTTC.

This chain connects TRBV5-4 to TRBJ1-1, with 7 bases fitting TRBD1. Germline lookup yields CDR1 SGHNT and CDR2 YYREEE (reference sequence). Unmatched junction bases numbered 4, after V lost 2 bases and J lost 3 bases. The CDR3 length is 14 residues. In DNA, the CDR3 is TGTGCCAGCAGCTTAAGGGGGCCTCACACTGAAGCTTTCTTT. Translating it yields CASSLRGPHTEAFF.

The CDR3 DNA reads as TGTGCCAGCAGTGGGACAGGTCCGAGGTATGGCTACACCTTC. Translating gives CASSGTGPRYGYTF. The chain recombines TRBV2 with TRBJ1-2; 7 nucleotides align to TRBD1. The V segment lost 4 bases and the J segment 5 bases; nucleotides outside the gene matches: 7. Germline V gives CDR1 SNHLY, CDR2 FYNNEI. This CDR3 spans 14 amino acids.

This clone was seen only a few times. The genes are TRBV7-3 and TRBJ1-1; D unclear. Trimming pared 5 bases from V and 3 bases from J, leaving 13 bases between. Per the germline V gene, CDR1 is SGHTA and CDR2 is FQGTGA. This CDR3 region has 14 residues. The CDR3 spells CASSRLGGDTEAFF. The CDR3 DNA reads as TGTGCCAGCAGCCGCTTAGGCGGAGACACTGAAGCTTTCTTT.

The chain recombines TRBV28 with TRBJ1-4, with a possible D match to TRBD1 (5 bases). Germline V gene data show CDR1 as MDHEN and CDR2 as SYDVKM. The V gene lost 2 bases and the J gene lost 7 bases, with 17 bases spanning the gap. This CDR3 is 16 amino acids long. CDR3 nucleotides: TGTGCCAGCAGTTTACCCCCGATCCTTAGGGGTGAAAAACTGTTTTTT. Its protein is CASSLPPILRGEKLFF.

The V gene is TRBV5-1, the J gene TRBJ2-7, with D tentatively TRBD1 (6 bases). This CDR3 has 13 residues. Germline V gene sequence: CDR1 SGHRS, CDR2 YFSETQ. The V and J ends lost 4 bases and 11 bases respectively, with 19 bases between them. CDR3 residues: CASSAQGRDKKYF. The DNA of the CDR3 is TGCGCCAGCAGCGCCCAGGGCAGGGACAAAAAGTACTTC.